This T cell receptor (beta chain) is from a study of T-cell reconstitution after alpha-beta-depleted transplantation in children. The J segment lost 0 bases and the V segment lost 4 bases, leaving 6 bases of the junction unmatched. Germline V CDR1 and CDR2: KGHDR, SFDVKD. CDR3 size: 17 residues. Study results and limitations: TCRbeta diversity was high at day 60 in some patients (a result of surviving recipient T cells and thymic progenitors). Among T cells one year after transplant, newly produced cells accounted for most counts and diversity. Approximately two months post-transplant, alpha-beta T cells reportedly originated from several hundred expanded graft clones.

As to this clonotype: Its antigen remains unknown.

Preparation of the TCRbeta library was carried out with unique molecular identifiers. A single record per CDR3 protein comes from TCRdb applying MiXCR to the PCR reads. This sample has around 440,000 distinct CDR3 sequences, with under 12% found just once. The receptor comes from a child aged 2-9 years with inherited bone marrow failure, due to receive a stem cell transplant. The chain links TRBV24-1 to TRBJ2-1, with 9 bases fitting TRBD1. This material consisted of PBMCs, taken before TCRalphabeta/CD19-depleted stem cell transplant. CDR3 nucleotides: TGTGCCACCAGTGAGTGGACAGGGGACGGCTCCTACAATGAGCAGTTCTTC. Its translation is CATSEWTGDGSYNEQFF.